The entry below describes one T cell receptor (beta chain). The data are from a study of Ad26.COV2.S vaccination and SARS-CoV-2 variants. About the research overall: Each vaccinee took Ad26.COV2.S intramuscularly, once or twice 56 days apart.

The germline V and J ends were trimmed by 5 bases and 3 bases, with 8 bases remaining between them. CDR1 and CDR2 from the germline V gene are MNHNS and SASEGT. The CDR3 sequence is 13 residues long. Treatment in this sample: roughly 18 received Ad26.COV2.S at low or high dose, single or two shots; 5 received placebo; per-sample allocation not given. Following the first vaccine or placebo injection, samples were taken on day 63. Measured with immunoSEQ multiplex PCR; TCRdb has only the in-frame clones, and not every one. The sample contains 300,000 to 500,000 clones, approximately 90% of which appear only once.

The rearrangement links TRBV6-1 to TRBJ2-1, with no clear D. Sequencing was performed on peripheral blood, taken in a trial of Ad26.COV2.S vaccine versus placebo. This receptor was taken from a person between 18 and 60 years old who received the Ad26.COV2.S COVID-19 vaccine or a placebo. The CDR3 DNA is TGTGCCAGCAGTTTCCCGAACTACAATGAGCAGTTCTTC. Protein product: CASSFPNYNEQFF.